The text below deals with one T cell receptor (beta chain). This sample was included in a study of neoadjuvant anti-PD-1 for oral cavity cancer. Time point reported: after neoadjuvant nivolumab, at surgical resection. This CDR3 has 14 amino acids. CDR1 is SGHVS, CDR2 FNYEAQ, per germline. V was trimmed by 2 bases and J by 4 bases, leaving 10 bases between them. The repertoire was sequenced with immunoSEQ multiplex PCR; TCRdb's copy has only in-frame clones and lacks some. The sample comprises about 32,000 clones, around four fifths of which are singletons, and 3% to 3.5% rests with the top ten. The sequence was collected from a person aged 40 to 85 with oral cavity squamous cell carcinoma. This specimen was PBMCs, taken after nivolumab (anti-PD-1) treatment. This chain joins TRBV7-6 and TRBJ2-3; no firm D call. Written as DNA, the CDR3 is TGTGCCAGCAGCTTATCCTTTACGTCAGATACGCAGTATTTT. Protein: CASSLSFTSDTQYF.